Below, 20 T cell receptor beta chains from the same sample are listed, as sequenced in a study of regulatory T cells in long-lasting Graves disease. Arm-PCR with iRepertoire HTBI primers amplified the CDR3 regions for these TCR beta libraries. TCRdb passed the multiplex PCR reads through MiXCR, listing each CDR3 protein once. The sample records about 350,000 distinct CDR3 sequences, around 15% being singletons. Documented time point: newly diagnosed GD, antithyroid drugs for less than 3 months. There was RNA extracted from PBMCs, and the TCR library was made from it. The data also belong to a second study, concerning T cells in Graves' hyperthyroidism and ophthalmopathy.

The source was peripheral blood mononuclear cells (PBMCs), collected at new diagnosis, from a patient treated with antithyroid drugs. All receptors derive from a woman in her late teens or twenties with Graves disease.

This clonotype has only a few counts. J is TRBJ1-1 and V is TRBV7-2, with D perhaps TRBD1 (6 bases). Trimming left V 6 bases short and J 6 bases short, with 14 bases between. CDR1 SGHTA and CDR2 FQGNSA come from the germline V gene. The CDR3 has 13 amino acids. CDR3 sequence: CASSYRVNSEAFF. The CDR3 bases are TGTGCCAGCAGTTACAGGGTCAATTCTGAAGCTTTCTTT.

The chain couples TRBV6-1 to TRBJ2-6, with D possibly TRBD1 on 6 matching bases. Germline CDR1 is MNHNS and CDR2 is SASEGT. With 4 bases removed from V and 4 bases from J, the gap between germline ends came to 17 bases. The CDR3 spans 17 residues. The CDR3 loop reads CASSVYRVGLGANVLTF. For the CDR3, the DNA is TGTGCCAGCAGTGTTTACAGGGTCGGATTGGGGGCCAACGTCCTGACTTTC.

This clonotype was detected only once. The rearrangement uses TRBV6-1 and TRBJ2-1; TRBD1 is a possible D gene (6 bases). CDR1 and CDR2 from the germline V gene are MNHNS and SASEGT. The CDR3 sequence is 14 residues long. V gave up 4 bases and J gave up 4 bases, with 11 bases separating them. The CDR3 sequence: CASSGTEEYNEQFF. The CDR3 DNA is TGTGCCAGCAGTGGGACAGAAGAGTACAATGAGCAGTTCTTC.

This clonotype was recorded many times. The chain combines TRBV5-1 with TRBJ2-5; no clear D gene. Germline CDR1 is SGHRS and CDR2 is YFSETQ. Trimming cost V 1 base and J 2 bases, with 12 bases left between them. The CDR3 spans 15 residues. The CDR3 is CASSLWYGRQETQYF. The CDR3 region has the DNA TGCGCCAGCAGCTTGTGGTACGGTAGGCAAGAGACCCAGTACTTC.

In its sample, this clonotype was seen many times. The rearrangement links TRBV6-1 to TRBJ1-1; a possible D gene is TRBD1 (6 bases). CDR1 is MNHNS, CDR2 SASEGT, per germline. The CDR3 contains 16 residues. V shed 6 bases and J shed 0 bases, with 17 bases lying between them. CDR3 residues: CASRVDSAYVNTEAFF. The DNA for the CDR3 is TGTGCCAGCAGAGTGGACAGTGCATACGTGAACACTGAAGCTTTCTTT.

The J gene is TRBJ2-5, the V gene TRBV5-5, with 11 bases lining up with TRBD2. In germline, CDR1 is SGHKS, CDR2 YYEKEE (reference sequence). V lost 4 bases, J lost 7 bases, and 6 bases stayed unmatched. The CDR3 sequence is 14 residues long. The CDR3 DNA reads TGTGCCAGCAGCCAACTAGCGGGAGAGGGGACCCAGTACTTC. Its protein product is CASSQLAGEGTQYF.

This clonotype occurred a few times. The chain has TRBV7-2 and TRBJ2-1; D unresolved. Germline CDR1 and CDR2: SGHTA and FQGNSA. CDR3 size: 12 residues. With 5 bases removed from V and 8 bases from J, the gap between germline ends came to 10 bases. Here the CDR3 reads CASSLFAHEQFF. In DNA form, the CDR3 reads TGTGCCAGCAGCCTCTTCGCCCATGAGCAGTTCTTC.

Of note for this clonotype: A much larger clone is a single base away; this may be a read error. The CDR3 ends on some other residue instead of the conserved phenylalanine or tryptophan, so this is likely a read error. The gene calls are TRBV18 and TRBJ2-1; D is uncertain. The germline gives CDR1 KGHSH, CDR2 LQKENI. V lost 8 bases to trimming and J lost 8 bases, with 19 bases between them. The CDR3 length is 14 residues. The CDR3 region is CASSVESAYDEQFL. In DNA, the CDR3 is TGTGCCAGCAGCGTAGAGTCGGCTTACGATGAGCAGTTCCTC.

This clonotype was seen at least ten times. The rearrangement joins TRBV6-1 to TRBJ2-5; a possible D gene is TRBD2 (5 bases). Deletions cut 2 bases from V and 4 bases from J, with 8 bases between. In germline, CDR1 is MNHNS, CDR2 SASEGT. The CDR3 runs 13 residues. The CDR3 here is CASSEIRGETQYF. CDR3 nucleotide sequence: TGTGCCAGCAGTGAAATACGGGGAGAGACCCAGTACTTC.

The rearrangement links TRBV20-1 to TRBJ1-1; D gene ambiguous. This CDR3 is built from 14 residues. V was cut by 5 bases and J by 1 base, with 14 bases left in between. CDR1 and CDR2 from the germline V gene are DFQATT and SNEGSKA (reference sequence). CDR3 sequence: CSALISPGNTEAFF. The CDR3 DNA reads TGCAGTGCTCTCATCTCCCCTGGGAACACTGAAGCTTTCTTT.

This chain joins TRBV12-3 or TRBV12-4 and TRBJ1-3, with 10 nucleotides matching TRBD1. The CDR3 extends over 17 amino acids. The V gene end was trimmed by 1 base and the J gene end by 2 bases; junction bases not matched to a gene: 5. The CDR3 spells CASSLGRGTGAGNTIYF. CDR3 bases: TGTGCCAGCAGTTTAGGACGCGGGACAGGGGCTGGAAACACCATATATTTT.

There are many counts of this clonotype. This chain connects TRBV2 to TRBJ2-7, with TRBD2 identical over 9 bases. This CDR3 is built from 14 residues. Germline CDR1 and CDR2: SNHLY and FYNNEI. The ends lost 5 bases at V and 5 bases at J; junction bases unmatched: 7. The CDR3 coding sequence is TGTGCCAGCAGTTTAGCGGGAGAGGTGGACGAGCAGTACTTC. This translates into CASSLAGEVDEQYF.

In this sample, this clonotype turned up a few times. The chain's CDR3 is CASSLDPGELFF. The CDR3 DNA sequence: TGTGCCAGCAGTCTCGACCCCGGGGAGCTGTTTTTT. The V call is TRBV6-2 or TRBV6-3, the J call TRBJ2-2; D not resolved. The V gene lost 5 bases and the J gene lost 6 bases, with 7 bases spanning the gap. CDR1 and CDR2 from the germline V gene are MNHEY and SVGEGT. The CDR3 sequence is 12 residues long.

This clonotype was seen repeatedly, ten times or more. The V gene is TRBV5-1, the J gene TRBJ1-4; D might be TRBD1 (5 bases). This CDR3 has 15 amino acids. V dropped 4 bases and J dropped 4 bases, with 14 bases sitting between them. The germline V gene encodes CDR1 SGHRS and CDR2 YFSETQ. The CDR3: CASSPRQSRNEKLFF. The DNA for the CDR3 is TGCGCCAGCAGCCCGAGACAGAGCCGTAATGAAAAACTGTTTTTT.

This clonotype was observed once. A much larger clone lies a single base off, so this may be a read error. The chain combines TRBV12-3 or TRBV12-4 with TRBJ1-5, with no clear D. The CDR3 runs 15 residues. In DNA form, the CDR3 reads TGTGCCAGCAGTTTTGGCAGTACAAGCAGTCAGCCCCAGCATTTT. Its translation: CASSFGSTSSQPQHF.

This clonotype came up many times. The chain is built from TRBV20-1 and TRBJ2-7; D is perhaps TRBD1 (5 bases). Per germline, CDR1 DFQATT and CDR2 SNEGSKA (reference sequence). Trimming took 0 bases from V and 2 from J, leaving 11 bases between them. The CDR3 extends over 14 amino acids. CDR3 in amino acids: CSARDLGETYEQYF. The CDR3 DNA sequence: TGCAGTGCTAGAGATTTAGGGGAAACCTACGAGCAGTACTTC.

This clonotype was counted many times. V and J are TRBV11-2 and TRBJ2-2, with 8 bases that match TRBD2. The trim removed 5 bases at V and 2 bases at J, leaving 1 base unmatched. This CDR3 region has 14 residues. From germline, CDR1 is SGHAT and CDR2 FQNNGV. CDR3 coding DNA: TGTGCCAGCAGCGGACTAGCTAACACCGGGGAGCTGTTTTTT. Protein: CASSGLANTGELFF.

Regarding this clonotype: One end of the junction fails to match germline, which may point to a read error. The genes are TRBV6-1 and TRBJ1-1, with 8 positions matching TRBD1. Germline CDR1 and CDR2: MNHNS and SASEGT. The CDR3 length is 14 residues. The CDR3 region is CTSSPYRGNTESFF. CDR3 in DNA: TGTACCAGCAGTCCCTACAGGGGGAACACTGAATCTTTCTTT.

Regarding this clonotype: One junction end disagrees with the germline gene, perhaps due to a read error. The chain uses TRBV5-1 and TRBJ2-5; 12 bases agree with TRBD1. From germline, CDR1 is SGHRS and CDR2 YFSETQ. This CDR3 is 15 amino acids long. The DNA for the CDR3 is TGCGCCAGCACCCGGGACAGGGGGCGTAGGGAGACCAAGTACTTC. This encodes CASTRDRGRRETKYF. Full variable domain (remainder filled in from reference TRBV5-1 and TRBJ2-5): KAGVTQTPRYLIKTRGQQVTLSCSPISGHRSVSWYQQTPGQGLQFLFEYFSETQRNKGNFPGRFSGRQFSNSRSEMNVSTLELGDSALYLCASTRDRGRRETKYFGPGTRLLVL.

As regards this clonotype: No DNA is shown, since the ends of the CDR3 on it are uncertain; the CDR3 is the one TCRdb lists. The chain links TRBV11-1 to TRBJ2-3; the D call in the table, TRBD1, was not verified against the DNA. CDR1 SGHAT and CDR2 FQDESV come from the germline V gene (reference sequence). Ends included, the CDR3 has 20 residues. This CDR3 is CASSFYICSARTVSTDTQYF.